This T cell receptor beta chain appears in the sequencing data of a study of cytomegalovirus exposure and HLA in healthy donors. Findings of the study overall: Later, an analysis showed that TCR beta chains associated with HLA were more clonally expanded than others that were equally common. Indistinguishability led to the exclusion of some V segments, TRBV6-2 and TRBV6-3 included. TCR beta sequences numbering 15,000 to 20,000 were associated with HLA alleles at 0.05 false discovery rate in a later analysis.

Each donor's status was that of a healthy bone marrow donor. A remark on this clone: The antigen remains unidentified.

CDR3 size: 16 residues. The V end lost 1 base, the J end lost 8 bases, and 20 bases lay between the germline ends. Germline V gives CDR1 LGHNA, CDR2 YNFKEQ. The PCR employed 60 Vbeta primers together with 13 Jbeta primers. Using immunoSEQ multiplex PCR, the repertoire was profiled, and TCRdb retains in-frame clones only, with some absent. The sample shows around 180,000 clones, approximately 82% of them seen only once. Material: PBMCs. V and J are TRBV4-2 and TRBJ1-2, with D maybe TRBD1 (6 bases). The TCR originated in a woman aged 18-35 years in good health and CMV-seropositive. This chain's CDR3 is CASSQGFTQGSGGYTF. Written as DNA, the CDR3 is TGTGCCAGCAGCCAAGGGTTTACACAGGGATCGGGGGGCTACACCTTC.